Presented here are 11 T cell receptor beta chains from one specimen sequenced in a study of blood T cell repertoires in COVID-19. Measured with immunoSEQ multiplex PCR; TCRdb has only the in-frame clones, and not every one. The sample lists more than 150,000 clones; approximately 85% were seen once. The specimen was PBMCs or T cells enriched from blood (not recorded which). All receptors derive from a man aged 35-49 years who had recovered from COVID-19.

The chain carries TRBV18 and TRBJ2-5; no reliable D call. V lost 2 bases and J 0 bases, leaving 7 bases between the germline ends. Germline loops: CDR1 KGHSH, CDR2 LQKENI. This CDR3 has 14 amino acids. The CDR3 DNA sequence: TGTGCCAGCTCACCAGGCCAGTACCAAGAGACCCAGTACTTC. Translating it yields CASSPGQYQETQYF.

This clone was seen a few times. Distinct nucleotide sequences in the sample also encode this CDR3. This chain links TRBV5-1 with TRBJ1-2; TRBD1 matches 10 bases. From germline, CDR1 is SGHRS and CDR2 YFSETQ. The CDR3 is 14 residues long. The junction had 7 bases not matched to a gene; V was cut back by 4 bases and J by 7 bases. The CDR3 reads CASSPGQGEGGYTF. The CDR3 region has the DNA TGCGCCAGCAGCCCAGGACAGGGGGAGGGTGGCTACACCTTC.

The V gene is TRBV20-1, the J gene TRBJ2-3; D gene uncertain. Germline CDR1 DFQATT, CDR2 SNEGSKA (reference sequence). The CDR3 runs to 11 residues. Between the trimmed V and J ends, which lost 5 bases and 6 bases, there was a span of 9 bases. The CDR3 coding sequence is TGCAGTGCTCCGGTCCGGGATACGCAGTATTTT. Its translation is CSAPVRDTQYF.

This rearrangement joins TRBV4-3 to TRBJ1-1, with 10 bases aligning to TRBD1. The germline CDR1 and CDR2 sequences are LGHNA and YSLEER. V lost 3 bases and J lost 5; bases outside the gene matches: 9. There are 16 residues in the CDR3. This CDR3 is CASSHGTGAPGTEAFF. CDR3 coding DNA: TGCGCCAGCAGCCATGGGACAGGGGCCCCGGGGACTGAAGCTTTCTTT.

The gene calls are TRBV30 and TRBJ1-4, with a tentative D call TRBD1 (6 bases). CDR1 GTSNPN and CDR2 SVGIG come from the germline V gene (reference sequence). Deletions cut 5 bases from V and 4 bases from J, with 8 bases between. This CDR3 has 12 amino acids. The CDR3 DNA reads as TGTGCCTGGGGGGACAATAATGAAAAACTGTTTTTT. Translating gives CAWGDNNEKLFF.

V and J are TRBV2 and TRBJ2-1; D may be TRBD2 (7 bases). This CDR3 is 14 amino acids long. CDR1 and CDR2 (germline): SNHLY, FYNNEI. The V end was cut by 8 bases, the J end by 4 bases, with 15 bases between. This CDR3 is CASWEEGGYNEQFF. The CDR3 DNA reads TGTGCCAGCTGGGAGGAGGGGGGGTACAATGAGCAGTTCTTC.

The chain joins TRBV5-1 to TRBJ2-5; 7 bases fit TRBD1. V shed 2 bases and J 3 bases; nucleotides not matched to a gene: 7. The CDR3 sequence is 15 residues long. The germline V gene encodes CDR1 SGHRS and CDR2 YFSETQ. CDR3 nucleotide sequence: TGCGCCAGCAGCTTCTTCGGGACAGCCGAAGAGACCCAGTACTTC. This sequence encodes CASSFFGTAEETQYF.

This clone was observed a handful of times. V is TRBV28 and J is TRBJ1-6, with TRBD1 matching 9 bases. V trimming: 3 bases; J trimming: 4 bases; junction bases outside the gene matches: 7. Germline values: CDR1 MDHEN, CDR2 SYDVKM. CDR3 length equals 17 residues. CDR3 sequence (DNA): TGTGCCAGCAGTTTCACCGGGACAGGGCATTATAATTCACCCCTCCACTTT. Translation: CASSFTGTGHYNSPLHF.

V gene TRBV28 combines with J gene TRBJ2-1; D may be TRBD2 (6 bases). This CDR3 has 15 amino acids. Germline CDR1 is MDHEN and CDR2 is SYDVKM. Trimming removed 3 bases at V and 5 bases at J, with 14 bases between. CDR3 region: CASSFGDFSNNEQFF. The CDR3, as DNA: TGTGCCAGCAGTTTCGGGGACTTTTCCAACAATGAGCAGTTCTTC.

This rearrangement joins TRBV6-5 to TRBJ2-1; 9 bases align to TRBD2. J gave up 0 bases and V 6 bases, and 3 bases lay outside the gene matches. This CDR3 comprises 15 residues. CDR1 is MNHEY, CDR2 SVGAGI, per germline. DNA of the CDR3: TGTGCCAGCAGACTAGCGGGCTTCTCCTACAATGAGCAGTTCTTC. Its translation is CASRLAGFSYNEQFF.

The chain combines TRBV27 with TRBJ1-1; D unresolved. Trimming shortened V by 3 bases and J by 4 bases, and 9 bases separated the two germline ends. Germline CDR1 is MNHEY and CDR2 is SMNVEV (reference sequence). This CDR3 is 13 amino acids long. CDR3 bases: TGTGCCAGCAGTTTGCAGTCGTTCACTGAAGCTTTCTTT. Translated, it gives CASSLQSFTEAFF.